Listed below are T cell receptor beta chains from one sample, sequenced in a study of T cells in Graves' hyperthyroidism and ophthalmopathy. TCRdb itself ran the multiplex PCR reads through MiXCR, one entry per CDR3 protein. The sample includes some 510,000 distinct CDR3 sequences, around 46% seen only once; the top ten take approximately 8.2%. Material: peripheral blood or thyroid tissue (not recorded which). The receptors were sampled from a woman younger than 30 with Graves' hyperthyroidism. The CDR3 runs from the conserved cysteine through the conserved F or W. The order of the fields is J gene, V gene, CDR3 length, CDR3 protein.

J: TRBJ2-7
V: TRBV20-1
length: 12
CDR3: CSASAGAGEQYF

J: TRBJ2-7
V: TRBV19
length: 14
CDR3: CASSPGQIPYEQYF

J: TRBJ1-6
V: TRBV20-1
length: 14
CDR3: CSARPAGDGSPLHF

J: TRBJ1-2
V: TRBV15
length: 15
CDR3: CATSQQGAMVNGYTF

J: TRBJ1-5
V: TRBV19
length: 15
CDR3: CASSDRGAGNQPQHF

J: TRBJ1-6
V: TRBV20-1
length: 13
CDR3: CSARTSVDSPLHF

J: TRBJ1-2
V: TRBV19
length: 15
CDR3: CASIPTGLAIDGYTF

J: TRBJ2-7
V: TRBV7-6
length: 15
CDR3: CASSLAPPGSYEQYF

J: TRBJ2-7
V: TRBV7-6
length: 15
CDR3: CASSLGGRSSYEQYF

J: TRBJ1-1
V: TRBV9
length: 13
CDR3: CASSVPGSTEAFF

J: TRBJ1-2
V: TRBV12-3/TRBV12-4
length: 11
CDR3: CATTLRGGYTF

J: TRBJ1-5
V: TRBV2
length: 15
CDR3: CASSTQGFSNQPQHF

J: TRBJ2-6
V: TRBV10-3
length: 13
CDR3: CAISLGLVNTEAF

J: TRBJ1-1
V: TRBV24-1
length: 14
CDR3: CATTAAGLDTEAFF

J: TRBJ2-5
V: TRBV6-5
length: 16
CDR3: CASSYSTSGGQETQYF

J: TRBJ1-1
V: TRBV30
length: 11
CDR3: CAWSVLTEAFF

J: TRBJ2-7
V: TRBV7-9
length: 15
CDR3: CASSRGRESSYEQYF

J: TRBJ1-1
V: TRBV7-9
length: 11
CDR3: CASSFGTKAFF